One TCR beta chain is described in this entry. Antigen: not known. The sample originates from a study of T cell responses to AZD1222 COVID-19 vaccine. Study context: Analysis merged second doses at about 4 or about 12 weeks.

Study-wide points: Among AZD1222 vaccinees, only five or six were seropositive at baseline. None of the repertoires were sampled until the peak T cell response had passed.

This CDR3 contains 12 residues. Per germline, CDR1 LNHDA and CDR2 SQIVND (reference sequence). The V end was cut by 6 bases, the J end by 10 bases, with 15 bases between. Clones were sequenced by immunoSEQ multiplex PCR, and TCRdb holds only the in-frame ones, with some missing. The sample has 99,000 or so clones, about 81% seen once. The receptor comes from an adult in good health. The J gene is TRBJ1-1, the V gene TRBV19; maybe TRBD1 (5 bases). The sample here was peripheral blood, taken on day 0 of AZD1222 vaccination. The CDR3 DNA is TGTGCCAGTAGCCACAGGCAATCAGCAGCTTTCTTT. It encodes CASSHRQSAAFF.